This T cell receptor beta chain was documented in a study of T-cell reconstitution after alpha-beta-depleted transplantation in children. Preparing the TCRbeta library involved the use of unique molecular identifiers. Each CDR3 protein gets one entry after TCRdb re-called the PCR reads with MiXCR. This sample has roughly 170,000 distinct CDR3 sequences, with about 6.4% found just once. The sample holds many counts of this clonotype. Trimming removed 6 bases at V and 6 bases at J, with 18 bases between. The CDR3 runs to 14 residues. This sequence was found in a human donor who donated a stem cell graft to a child with Wiskott-Aldrich syndrome. The rearrangement joins TRBV12-3 or TRBV12-4 to TRBJ2-7, with D possibly matching TRBD1 (6 bases). Sequenced material: PBMCs from the stem cell graft donor, taken from the stem cell graft. CDR3 loop: CASRPAYLDSEQYF. In DNA form, the CDR3 reads TGTGCCAGCAGACCTGCCTACCTGGACAGCGAGCAGTACTTC.